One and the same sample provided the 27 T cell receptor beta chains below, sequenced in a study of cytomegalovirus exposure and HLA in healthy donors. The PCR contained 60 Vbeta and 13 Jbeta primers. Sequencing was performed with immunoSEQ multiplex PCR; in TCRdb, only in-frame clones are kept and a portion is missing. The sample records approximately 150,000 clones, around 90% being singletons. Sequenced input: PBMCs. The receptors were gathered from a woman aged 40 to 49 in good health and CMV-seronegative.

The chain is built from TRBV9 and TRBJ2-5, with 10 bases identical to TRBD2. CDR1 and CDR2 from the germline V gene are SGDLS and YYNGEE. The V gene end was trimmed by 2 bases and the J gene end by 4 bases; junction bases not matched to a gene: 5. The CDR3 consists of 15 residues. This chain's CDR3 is CASSVGTSVPETQYF. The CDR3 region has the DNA TGTGCCAGCAGCGTGGGGACTAGCGTTCCAGAGACCCAGTACTTC.

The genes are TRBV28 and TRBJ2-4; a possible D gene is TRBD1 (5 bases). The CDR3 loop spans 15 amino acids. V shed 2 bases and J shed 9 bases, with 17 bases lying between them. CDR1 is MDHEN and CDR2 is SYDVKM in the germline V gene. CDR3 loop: CASSLGWGLRGIQYF. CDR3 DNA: TGTGCCAGCAGTTTAGGTTGGGGCCTAAGGGGCATTCAGTACTTC.

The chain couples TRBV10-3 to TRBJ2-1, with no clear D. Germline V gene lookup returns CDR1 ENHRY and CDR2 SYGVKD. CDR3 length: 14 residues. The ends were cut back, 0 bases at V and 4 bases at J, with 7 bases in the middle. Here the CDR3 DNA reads TGTGCCATCAGTGAGTCTTTAATTTACAATGAGCAGTTCTTC. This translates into CAISESLIYNEQFF.

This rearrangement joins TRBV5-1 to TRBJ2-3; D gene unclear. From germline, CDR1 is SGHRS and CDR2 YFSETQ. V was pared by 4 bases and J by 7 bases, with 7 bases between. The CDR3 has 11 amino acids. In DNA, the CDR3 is TGCGCCAGCAGCCAAGAGAATACGCAGTATTTT. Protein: CASSQENTQYF.

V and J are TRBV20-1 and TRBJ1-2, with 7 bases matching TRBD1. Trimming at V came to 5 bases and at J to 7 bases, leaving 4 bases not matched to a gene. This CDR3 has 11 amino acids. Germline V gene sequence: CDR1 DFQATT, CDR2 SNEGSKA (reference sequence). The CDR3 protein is CSADDRVGYTF. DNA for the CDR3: TGCAGTGCTGATGACAGGGTTGGCTACACCTTC.

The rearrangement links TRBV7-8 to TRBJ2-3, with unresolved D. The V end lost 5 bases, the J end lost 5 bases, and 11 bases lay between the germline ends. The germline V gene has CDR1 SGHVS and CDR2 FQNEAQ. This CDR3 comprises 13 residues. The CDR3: CASSLHPGDTQYF. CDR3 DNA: TGTGCCAGCAGCCTCCACCCCGGAGATACGCAGTATTTT.

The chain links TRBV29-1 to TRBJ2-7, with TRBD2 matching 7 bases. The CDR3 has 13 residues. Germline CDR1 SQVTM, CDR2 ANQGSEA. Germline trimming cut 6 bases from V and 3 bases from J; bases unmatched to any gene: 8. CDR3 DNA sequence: TGCAGCGTGATGGGCGGGAGCGTCTACGAGCAGTACTTC. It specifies CSVMGGSVYEQYF.

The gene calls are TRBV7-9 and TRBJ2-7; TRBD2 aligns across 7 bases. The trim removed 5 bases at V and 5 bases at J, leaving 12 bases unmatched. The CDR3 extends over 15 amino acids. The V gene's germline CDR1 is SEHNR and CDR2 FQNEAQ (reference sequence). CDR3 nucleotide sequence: TGTGCCAGCAGCCCTTATGGCGGGAGCATCGACGAGCAGTACTTC. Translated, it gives CASSPYGGSIDEQYF.

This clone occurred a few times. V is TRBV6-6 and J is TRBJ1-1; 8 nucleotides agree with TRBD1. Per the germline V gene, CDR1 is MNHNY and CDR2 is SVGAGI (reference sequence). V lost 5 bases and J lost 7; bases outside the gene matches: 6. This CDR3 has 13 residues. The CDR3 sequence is CASSTGGAFEAFF. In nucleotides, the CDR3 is TGTGCCAGCAGTACAGGGGGAGCCTTTGAAGCTTTCTTT.

The CDR3 coding sequence is TGTGCCAGCAGTTCCTCCACCGGGGAGCTGTTTTTT. Translated: CASSSSTGELFF. The V call is TRBV28, the J call TRBJ2-2; unclear D gene. The V end was cut by 4 bases, the J end by 4 bases, with 4 bases between. The CDR3 spans 12 residues. The V gene's germline CDR1 is MDHEN and CDR2 SYDVKM.

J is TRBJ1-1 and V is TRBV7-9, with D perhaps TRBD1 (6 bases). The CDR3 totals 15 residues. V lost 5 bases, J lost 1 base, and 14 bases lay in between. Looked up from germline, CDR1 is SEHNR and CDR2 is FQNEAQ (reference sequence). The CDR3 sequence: CASSVHRERNTEAFF. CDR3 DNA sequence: TGTGCCAGCAGCGTTCACAGGGAACGGAACACTGAAGCTTTCTTT.

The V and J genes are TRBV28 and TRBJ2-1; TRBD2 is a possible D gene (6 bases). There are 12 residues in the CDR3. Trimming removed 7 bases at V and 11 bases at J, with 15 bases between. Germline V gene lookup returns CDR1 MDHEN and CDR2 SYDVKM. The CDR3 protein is CASTTPGGKQFF. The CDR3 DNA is TGTGCCAGCACCACACCTGGGGGGAAGCAGTTCTTC.

The CDR3 nucleotides are TGTGCCAGCAGCCTGACGGCCGGGACAAACTCCTACGAGCAGTACTTC. This codes for CASSLTAGTNSYEQYF. The rearrangement links TRBV28 to TRBJ2-7, with D perhaps matching TRBD1 (6 bases). Looked up from germline, CDR1 is MDHEN and CDR2 is SYDVKM. The CDR3 sequence is 16 residues long. V was clipped by 6 bases and J by 0 bases, with 18 bases between them.

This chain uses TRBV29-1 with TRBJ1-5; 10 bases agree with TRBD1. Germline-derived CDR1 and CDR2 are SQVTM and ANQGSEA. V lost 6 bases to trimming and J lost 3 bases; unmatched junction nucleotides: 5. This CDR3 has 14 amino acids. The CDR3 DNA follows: TGCAGCGTACGGGACAGGGGTTTCAATCAGCCCCAGCATTTT. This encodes CSVRDRGFNQPQHF.

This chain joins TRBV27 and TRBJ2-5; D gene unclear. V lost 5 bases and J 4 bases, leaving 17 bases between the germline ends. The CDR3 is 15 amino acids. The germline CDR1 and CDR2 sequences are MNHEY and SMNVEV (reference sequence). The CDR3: CASSSIEAALETQYF. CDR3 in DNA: TGTGCCAGCAGTAGTATCGAGGCAGCCCTAGAGACCCAGTACTTC.

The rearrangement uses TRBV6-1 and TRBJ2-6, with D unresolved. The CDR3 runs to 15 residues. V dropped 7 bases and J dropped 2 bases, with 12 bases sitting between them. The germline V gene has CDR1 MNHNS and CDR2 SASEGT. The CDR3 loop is CASKYGAAGANVLTF. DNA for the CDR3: TGTGCCAGCAAATACGGAGCCGCTGGGGCCAACGTCCTGACTTTC.

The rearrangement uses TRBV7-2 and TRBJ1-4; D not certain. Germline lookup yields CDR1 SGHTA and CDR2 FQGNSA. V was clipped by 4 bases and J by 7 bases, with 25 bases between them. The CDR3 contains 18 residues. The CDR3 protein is CASSSAIYGRRNREKLFF. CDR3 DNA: TGTGCCAGCAGCTCGGCAATTTATGGGCGACGAAATCGTGAAAAACTGTTTTTT.

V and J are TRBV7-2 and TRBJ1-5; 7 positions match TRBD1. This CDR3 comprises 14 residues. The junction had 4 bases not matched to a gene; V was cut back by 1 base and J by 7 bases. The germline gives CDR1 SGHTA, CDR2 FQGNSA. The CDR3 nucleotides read TGTGCCAGCAGCTTAGTCCAGGGGGAGCAGCCCCAGCATTTT. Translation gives CASSLVQGEQPQHF.

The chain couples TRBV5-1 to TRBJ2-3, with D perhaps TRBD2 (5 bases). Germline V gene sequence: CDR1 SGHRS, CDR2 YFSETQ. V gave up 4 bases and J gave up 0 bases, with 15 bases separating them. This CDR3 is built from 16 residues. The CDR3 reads CASSIGLVHSTDTQYF. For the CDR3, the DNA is TGCGCCAGCAGCATCGGACTCGTGCATAGCACAGATACGCAGTATTTT.

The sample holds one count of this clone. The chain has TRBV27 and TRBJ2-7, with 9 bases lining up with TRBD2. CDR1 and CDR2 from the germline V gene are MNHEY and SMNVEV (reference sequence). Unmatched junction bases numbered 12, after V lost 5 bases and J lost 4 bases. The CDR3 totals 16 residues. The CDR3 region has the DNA TGTGCCAGCAGTGCCCATCCTAGCGGGATCTTTTACGAGCAGTACTTC. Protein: CASSAHPSGIFYEQYF.

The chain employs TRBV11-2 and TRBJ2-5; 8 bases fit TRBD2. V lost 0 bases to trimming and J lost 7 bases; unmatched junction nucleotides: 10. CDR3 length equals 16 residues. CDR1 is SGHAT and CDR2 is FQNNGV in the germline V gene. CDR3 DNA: TGTGCCAGCAGCTTAGATCGAGGACTAGCATTCGGGACCCAGTACTTC. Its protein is CASSLDRGLAFGTQYF.

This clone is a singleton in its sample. The CDR3: CASSLQAGGPDEQYF. The CDR3 coding sequence is TGTGCCAGCAGCTTGCAAGCGGGAGGGCCAGACGAGCAGTACTTC. The V gene is TRBV5-5, the J gene TRBJ2-7, with 10 bases fitting TRBD2. V dropped 1 base and J dropped 5; count of bases not matched to a gene: 6. This CDR3 has 15 residues. Looked up from germline, CDR1 is SGHKS and CDR2 is YYEKEE (reference sequence).

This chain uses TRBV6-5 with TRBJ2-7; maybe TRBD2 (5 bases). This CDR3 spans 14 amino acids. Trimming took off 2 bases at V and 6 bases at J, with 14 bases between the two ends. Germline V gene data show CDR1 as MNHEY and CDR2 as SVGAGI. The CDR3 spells CASSYGSKFSEQYF. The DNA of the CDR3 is TGTGCCAGCAGTTACGGGAGTAAATTCTCCGAGCAGTACTTC.

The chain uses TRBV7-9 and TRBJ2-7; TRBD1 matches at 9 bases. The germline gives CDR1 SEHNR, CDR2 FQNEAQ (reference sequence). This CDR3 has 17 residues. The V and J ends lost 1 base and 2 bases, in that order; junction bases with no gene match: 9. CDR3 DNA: TGTGCCAGCAGCTTAGGGGTAGGGACAGGGCAGCCCTACGAGCAGTACTTC. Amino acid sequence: CASSLGVGTGQPYEQYF.

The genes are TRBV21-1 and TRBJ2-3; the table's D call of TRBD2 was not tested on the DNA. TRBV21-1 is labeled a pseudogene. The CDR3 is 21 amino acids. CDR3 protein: CASNLTTGGLAGSKVADTQYF. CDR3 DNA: TGTGCCAGCAACCTAACAACGGGGGGACTAGCGGGGAGTAAAGTGGCAGATACGCAGTATTTT.

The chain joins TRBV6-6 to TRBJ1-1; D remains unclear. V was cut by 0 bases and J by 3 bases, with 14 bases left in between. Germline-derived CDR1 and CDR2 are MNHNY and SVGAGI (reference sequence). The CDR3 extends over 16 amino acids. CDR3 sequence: CASSYSIAESHTEAFF. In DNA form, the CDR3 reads TGTGCCAGCAGTTACTCGATCGCAGAATCTCACACTGAAGCTTTCTTT.

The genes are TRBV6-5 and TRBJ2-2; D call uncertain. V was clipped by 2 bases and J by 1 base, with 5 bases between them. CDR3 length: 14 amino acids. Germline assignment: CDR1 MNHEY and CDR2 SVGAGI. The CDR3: CASSYRGNTGELFF. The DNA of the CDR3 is TGTGCCAGCAGTTACCGCGGGAACACCGGGGAGCTGTTTTTT.